A selection of T cell receptor beta chains follows, all from one sample in a study of CD8+ T cells in alopecia areata. TCRdb's copy holds only in-frame clones and misses some; the assay was immunoSEQ multiplex PCR. This sample has approximately 160,000 clones; less than 70% occur once, and the top ten carry over 12%. The material was CD4+ T cells sorted from blood, obtained at week 24, from a patient treated with tofacitinib. Receptor source: a human donor with alopecia areata. CDR3s include the opening cysteine and the closing phenylalanine or tryptophan. Fields, in order: clone size, V gene, D gene, J gene, CDR3 DNA, CDR3 protein. The D gene is left open where the match is weak. Not every row has a clone size; where given, it reads once, few, many or a size class.

-	TRBV30	-	TRBJ2-2	TGTGCCTGGAGTGTACTGGAGGCCGGGGAGCTGTTTTTT	CAWSVLEAGELFF
-	TRBV5-1	-	TRBJ2-6	TGCGCCAGCAGCGTCCCTCGCTCTGGGGCCAACGTCCTGACTTTC	CASSVPRSGANVLTF
-	TRBV15	-	TRBJ1-5	TGTGCCACCAGCAGAGAGCTCAATCAGCCCCAGCATTTT	CATSRELNQPQHF
-	TRBV29-1	-	TRBJ2-7	TGCAGCGTTTCCGGGATTTACGAGCAGTACTTC	CSVSGIYEQYF
few	TRBV21-1	-	TRBJ2-6	TGTGCCAGCAGCAAAGAGGGACGGAGCTCTGGGGCCAACGTCCTGACTTTC	CASSKEGRSSGANVLTF
-	TRBV4-2	-	TRBJ1-1	TGTGCCAGCAGCCAGGACTCTGGGGGCACTGAAGCTTTCTTT	CASSQDSGGTEAFF
-	TRBV7-9	-	TRBJ2-6	TGTGCCAGCTCCACAGCCTCTGGGGCCAACGTCCTGACTTTC	CASSTASGANVLTF
-	TRBV25-1	-	TRBJ2-7	TGTGCCAGCAGGAGTGGGTACGAGCAGTACTTC	CASRSGYEQYF
-	TRBV20-1	-	TRBJ2-5	TGCAGTGCTAGGTACCAAGAGACCCAGTACTTC	CSARYQETQYF
-	TRBV15	-	TRBJ2-7	TGTGCCACCAGCAGAGAGGTTGGAAGCGAGCAGTACTTC	CATSREVGSEQYF
-	TRBV4-1	-	TRBJ1-1	TGCGCCAGCAGCCCCAGTGGGGGGAACACTGAAGCTTTCTTT	CASSPSGGNTEAFF
-	TRBV6-5	-	TRBJ1-1	TGTGCCAGCAGCCGGGAGGTGTCATCGTTAGCTTTCTTT	CASSREVSSLAFF
-	TRBV6-6	-	TRBJ1-1	TGTGCCAGCCTAGAACTATTGAACACTGAAGCTTTCTTT	CASLELLNTEAFF
-	TRBV25-1	TRBD2	TRBJ2-3	TGTGCCAGCAGTGGGCCTAGCGGAACCAGCACAGATACGCAGTATTTT	CASSGPSGTSTDTQYF
-	TRBV15	TRBD2	TRBJ2-7	TGTGCCACCAGCAGAGCTAGCGGGGGGGTCAGCTCCTACGAGCAGTACTTC	CATSRASGGVSSYEQYF
-	TRBV19	-	TRBJ2-3	TGTGCCACAGGGCCATCTTCAAATACGCAGTATTTT	CATGPSSNTQYF
-	TRBV6-5	-	TRBJ1-3	TGTGCCAGCAGTTACTCGGGAGGCACCATATATTTT	CASSYSGGTIYF
-	TRBV4-1	TRBD2	TRBJ2-5	TGCGCCAGCAGCCGGTCAGGACTAGCGGGGGTCCTGGAAGAGACCCAGTACTTC	CASSRSGLAGVLEETQYF
few	TRBV6-5	-	TRBJ1-1	TGTGCCAGCGGGAACACTGAAGCTTTCTTT	CASGNTEAFF
-	TRBV29-1	-	TRBJ2-5	TGCAGCGTTGTGAACGTAGTGGGCGAGACCCAGTACTTC	CSVVNVVGETQYF
-	TRBV29-1	-	TRBJ1-6	TGCAGCGTTGTTGGGGCGGACCCACATTCACCCCTCCACTTT	CSVVGADPHSPLHF